These T cell receptor beta chains were read from a single sample in a study of blood T cell repertoires in COVID-19. Here immunoSEQ multiplex PCR was the method, and the copy in TCRdb shows in-frame clones only, minus some. The sample includes about 150,000 clones, roughly 84% of them seen just once. Sequencing used PBMCs or T cells enriched from blood (not recorded which). The source of these receptors is a woman between 45 and 60 years old who had recovered from COVID-19. CDR3s include the opening cysteine and the closing phenylalanine or tryptophan. D genes are given only for firm matches. For some rows the clone size is stated as once, few or many, or as a class when expanded; others skip it.

length	D	V	size	J	DNA	CDR3
14	-	TRBV28	few	TRBJ1-6	TGTGCCAGCAACTCAGGGGTGGGTAATTCACCCCTCCACTTT	CASNSGVGNSPLHF
14	TRBD1	TRBV9	-	TRBJ1-3	TGTGCCAGCAGCCCGGGACAGGGAGGAAACACCATATATTTT	CASSPGQGGNTIYF
17	-	TRBV3-1/TRBV3-2	-	TRBJ2-7	TGTGCCAGCAGCCAAGGCTGGGGTAGGACACAGCATTACGAGCAGTACTTC	CASSQGWGRTQHYEQYF
15	TRBD1	TRBV7-9	-	TRBJ1-2	TGTGCCAGCAGCTCGCTGACAGGGCCAAACTATGGCTACACCTTC	CASSSLTGPNYGYTF
13	TRBD1	TRBV6-5	-	TRBJ2-1	TGTGCCAGCAGCAGGGGGCGCGGCAATGAGCAGTTCTTC	CASSRGRGNEQFF
18	TRBD2	TRBV7-6	-	TRBJ2-7	TGTGCCAGCAGCCCCCGGACTAGCGGGGCCCCCTCGGGGTACGAGCAGTACTTC	CASSPRTSGAPSGYEQYF
16	TRBD1	TRBV11-2	-	TRBJ2-7	TGTGCCAGCAGCTTAGGACAGGGCGAAAAACCCCGCGAGCAGTACTTC	CASSLGQGEKPREQYF
14	TRBD1	TRBV6-5	-	TRBJ2-7	TGTGCCAGCAGTTACCGGGACAGATACTACGAGCAGTACTTC	CASSYRDRYYEQYF
15	-	TRBV5-6	-	TRBJ1-4	TGTGCCAGCAGCTTATTGACGGGGGGGAATGAAAAACTGTTTTTT	CASSLLTGGNEKLFF
15	TRBD2	TRBV6-5	few	TRBJ2-7	TGTGCCAGCAGTCGACTAGCGGGAGGACCCTACGAGCAGTACTTC	CASSRLAGGPYEQYF
12	-	TRBV20-1	-	TRBJ1-2	TGCAGTGCTAGTGGGGGCGGAAAAGGCTACACCTTC	CSASGGGKGYTF
17	-	TRBV5-1	-	TRBJ1-1	TGCGCCAGCAGCTTGGGGCGACAGTCTTTGATGAACACTGAAGCTTTCTTT	CASSLGRQSLMNTEAFF
16	TRBD1	TRBV27	-	TRBJ2-7	TGTGCCAGCAGTTTATCTTCGGGACAGGTAACCTACGAGCAGTACTTC	CASSLSSGQVTYEQYF
12	-	TRBV20-1	-	TRBJ1-2	TGCAGTGCTAGTCGGGGAACATATGGCTACACCTTC	CSASRGTYGYTF
16	TRBD1	TRBV4-1	-	TRBJ1-5	TGCGCCAGCAGCCCCACTGGGACAGGGAACAATCAGCCCCAGCATTTT	CASSPTGTGNNQPQHF
9	-	TRBV2	-	TRBJ2-7	TGTGCCACCAAGCACGAGCAGTACTTC	CATKHEQYF
17	TRBD1	TRBV19	-	TRBJ1-5	TGTGCCAGTAGGGGTTTACAGGGGGCGCGAGTGGGTCAGCCCCAGCATTTT	CASRGLQGARVGQPQHF
16	TRBD2	TRBV5-6	-	TRBJ2-1	TGTGCCAGCAGCAGTGAGTCTCGGCGGGAGTTCAAAGAGCAGTTCTTC	CASSSESRREFKEQFF
14	TRBD1	TRBV30	-	TRBJ1-2	TGTGCCTGGAGCCCAACAGGACAGGCGGGCGGCTACACCTTC	CAWSPTGQAGGYTF
14	-	TRBV18	-	TRBJ2-7	TGTGCCAGCTCCACCGGACGGACAAAAGATGAGCAGTACTTC	CASSTGRTKDEQYF
15	TRBD2	TRBV18	-	TRBJ2-3	TGTGCCAGCAGATCAGCGGGAGGTGGCCTAAATACGCAGTATTTT	CASRSAGGGLNTQYF
13	-	TRBV7-8	-	TRBJ2-1	TGTGCCAGCAGCTTGACTAGTTTCAGTGAGCAGTTCTTC	CASSLTSFSEQFF
15	TRBD1	TRBV11-2	-	TRBJ2-7	TGTGCCAGCAGCGAAGGGACAGGTGCCGCCTACGAGCAGTACTTC	CASSEGTGAAYEQYF
14	-	TRBV6-5	-	TRBJ1-5	TGTGCCAGCAGTAAGGGGGACACAAATCAGCCCCAGCATTTT	CASSKGDTNQPQHF
21	TRBD2	TRBV3-1/TRBV3-2	-	TRBJ2-2	TGTGCCAGCAGCCAAGAGACGGTTTCCCTACCGGGACTAGCGGGATTCCGGGAGCTGTTTTTT	CASSQETVSLPGLAGFRELFF
15	TRBD2	TRBV5-1	-	TRBJ2-1	TGCGCCAGCAGCTTGTCCAGCGGGATTAGACATGAGCAGTTCTTC	CASSLSSGIRHEQFF
14	-	TRBV28	once	TRBJ2-7	TGTGCCAGCACCTCCCTGGGGCCCTTTTACGAGCAGTACTTC	CASTSLGPFYEQYF
12	-	TRBV30	-	TRBJ2-3	TGTGCCTGGAGTCGGGGAGCAGATACGCAGTATTTT	CAWSRGADTQYF
13	TRBD1	TRBV4-1	-	TRBJ2-5	TGCGCCAGCAGCCCGACAGGGTTGGAGACCCAGTACTTC	CASSPTGLETQYF
13	-	TRBV28	-	TRBJ1-5	TGTGCCAGTTTAGGGGACACTTATCAGCCCCAGCATTTT	CASLGDTYQPQHF
15	TRBD1	TRBV7-9	-	TRBJ1-6	TGTGCCAGCAGCTTCGACAGGGCTGGCAATTCACCCCTCCACTTT	CASSFDRAGNSPLHF